The T cell receptor (beta chain) described here comes from a study of blood T cell repertoires in COVID-19. Study in general: Samples of COVID-19 (acute and convalescent) were obtained from the United States, Italy and Spain.

In the original workflow: From reference gene primer amplification, estimates of nucleated cell counts were derived. Sequencing used immunoSEQ multiplex PCR; TCRdb keeps in-frame clones, though not all of them. The V and J calls and clone size were taken over from that table, and D and trimming were inferred from the DNA. The data contain 250,000 to 300,000 clones, roughly 88% of them singletons. Germline V gene lookup returns CDR1 LGHDT and CDR2 YNNKEL (reference sequence). The CDR3 length is 17 residues. Deletions cut 1 base from V and 5 bases from J, with 17 bases between. The TCR comes from a woman in her sixties or seventies with acute or convalescent COVID-19. This chain uses TRBV3-1 (or the pseudogene TRBV3-2) with TRBJ2-2; the D gene is possibly TRBD1 (6 bases). Sequenced material: peripheral blood. The DNA of the CDR3 is TGTGCCAGCAGCCAAGGCGTGGTGGGGGCGGGTACCGGGGAGCTGTTTTTT. It yields the protein CASSQGVVGAGTGELFF.